The next 21 T cell receptor beta chains were all read from a single sample in a study of post-analysis software for immune sequencing data. Study-wide findings and caveats: Included in a set of about five TRBV segments more frequent in patients than controls were TRBV5-6, TRBV5-1 and TRBV20-1.

The TCR beta cDNA libraries carried unique molecular identifiers. TCRdb called the PCR reads again in MiXCR, with one record for every CDR3 protein. The table records about 820,000 distinct CDR3 sequences, about 57% of them present only once. These receptors have no known antigen. The specimen was blood. The receptors here all came from a girl aged 10 to 17 with multiple sclerosis.

J is TRBJ2-3 and V is TRBV7-3; no clear D gene. Germline CDR1 is SGHTA and CDR2 is FQGTGA. The CDR3 is 13 amino acids. The V and J ends lost 5 bases and 4 bases respectively, with 10 bases between them. CDR3 DNA sequence: TGTGCCAGCAGCCCTATGCAGGCAGATACGCAGTATTTT. It yields the protein CASSPMQADTQYF.

The V gene is TRBV7-9, the J gene TRBJ2-1; a possible D gene is TRBD2 (6 bases). This CDR3 spans 15 amino acids. Looked up from germline, CDR1 is SEHNR and CDR2 is FQNEAQ (reference sequence). Trimming shortened V by 5 bases and J by 4 bases, and 15 bases separated the two germline ends. The CDR3 loop is CASSDSSALYNEQFF. For the CDR3, the DNA is TGTGCCAGCAGCGACTCTAGCGCCTTATACAATGAGCAGTTCTTC.

This clonotype was picked up a small number of times. V is TRBV14 and J is TRBJ1-2; 8 nucleotides match TRBD1. Germline V gives CDR1 SGHDN, CDR2 FVKESK. This CDR3 contains 13 residues. V gave up 4 bases and J gave up 8 bases; unmatched junction bases: 6. The CDR3 DNA reads TGTGCCAGCAGCCCTCGGACAGGGCGAGGCTACACCTTC. Translating it yields CASSPRTGRGYTF.

The chain recombines TRBV9 with TRBJ2-5, with 7 bases matching TRBD1. The CDR3 totals 15 residues. The V and J ends lost 4 bases and 1 base, in that order; junction bases with no gene match: 7. Germline V lookup: CDR1 SGDLS, CDR2 YYNGEE. The CDR3 protein is CASSTDGTAQETQYF. The DNA of the CDR3 is TGTGCCAGCAGCACCGACGGGACAGCCCAAGAGACCCAGTACTTC.

Points on this clonotype: A junction end diverges from the germline sequence, so it may reflect a read error. The gene calls are TRBV29-1 and TRBJ2-1, with TRBD1 matching over 8 bases. The CDR3 has 12 amino acids. Germline values: CDR1 SQVTM, CDR2 ANQGSEA. This CDR3 reads CSEYRGFNEQFF. The CDR3 DNA reads TGCAGCGAATACAGGGGGTTCAATGAGCAGTTCTTT.

The chain recombines TRBV20-1 with TRBJ2-4, with D perhaps matching TRBD1 (5 bases). The CDR3 spans 15 residues. Germline V gives CDR1 DFQATT, CDR2 SNEGSKA (reference sequence). V was clipped by 3 bases and J by 0 bases, with 12 bases between them. CDR3 amino acids: CSASPRAVAKNIQYF. The DNA for the CDR3 is TGCAGTGCTAGTCCCAGGGCGGTAGCCAAAAACATTCAGTACTTC.

The chain recombines TRBV5-1 with TRBJ2-1, with D possibly TRBD1 on 8 matching bases. In germline, CDR1 is SGHRS, CDR2 YFSETQ. The germline V and J ends were trimmed by 0 bases and 7 bases, with 17 bases remaining between them. The CDR3 loop spans 16 amino acids. In DNA, the CDR3 is TGCGCCAGCAGCTTGGGGTCAGGACAGGGAGGGAATGAGCAGTTCTTC. This codes for CASSLGSGQGGNEQFF.

The gene calls are TRBV12-3 or TRBV12-4 and TRBJ2-1; 9 bases map to TRBD2. This CDR3 has 15 amino acids. Germline trimming cut 4 bases from V and 9 bases from J; bases unmatched to any gene: 10. CDR3 residues: CASSSRTSAGTEQFF. In DNA form, the CDR3 reads TGTGCCAGCAGTTCCAGGACTAGCGCGGGTACTGAGCAGTTCTTC.

The V and J genes are TRBV5-1 and TRBJ1-2, with D hard to call. This CDR3 is 14 amino acids long. Germline loops: CDR1 SGHRS, CDR2 YFSETQ. V was clipped by 0 bases and J by 5 bases, with 11 bases between them. CDR3 in amino acids: CASSLDKPIYGYTF. The CDR3 nucleotides read TGCGCCAGCAGCTTGGATAAACCGATATATGGCTACACCTTC.

The genes are TRBV27 and TRBJ2-1; 15 nucleotides align to TRBD2. The CDR3 consists of 21 residues. After removal of 0 bases from V and 7 bases from J, the junction contained 16 bases not matched to a gene. Germline V gene lookup returns CDR1 MNHEY and CDR2 SMNVEV (reference sequence). CDR3 region: CASSLSEGGLAGGLRGNEQFF. The CDR3 DNA is TGTGCCAGCAGTTTATCGGAAGGGGGACTAGCGGGAGGACTTCGGGGGAATGAGCAGTTCTTC.

The chain uses TRBV20-1 and TRBJ2-5; 8 bases match TRBD2. This CDR3 is 16 amino acids long. Per germline, CDR1 DFQATT and CDR2 SNEGSKA (reference sequence). With V trimmed by 8 bases and J by 6 bases, 20 bases remained unmatched. This CDR3 reads CSLNMIGTRSFKTQYF. CDR3 DNA: TGCAGTCTTAACATGATAGGGACTAGGTCTTTCAAGACCCAGTACTTC.

This chain joins TRBV20-1 and TRBJ2-1, with 12 nucleotides matching TRBD1. The ends lost 4 bases at V and 8 bases at J; junction bases unmatched: 6. The germline V gene encodes CDR1 DFQATT and CDR2 SNEGSKA (reference sequence). The CDR3 is made up of 14 amino acids. The CDR3 protein is CSAIRDRGLDEQFF. In DNA form, the CDR3 reads TGCAGTGCTATCCGGGACAGGGGGCTTGATGAGCAGTTCTTC.

About this clonotype itself: Mismatch with germline at one junction end may stem from a read error. This rearrangement joins TRBV7-9 to TRBJ2-1; D is unresolved. CDR1 and CDR2 (germline): SEHNR, FQNEAQ (reference sequence). The CDR3 spans 14 residues. CDR3 DNA sequence: TGTGCCAGCAGCTTAGCGACCCGTGGGAATGGGCAGTTCTTC. The encoded protein is CASSLATRGNGQFF.

The chain recombines TRBV6-5 with TRBJ1-2, with a possible D match to TRBD1 (6 bases). The CDR3 totals 15 residues. Looked up from germline, CDR1 is MNHEY and CDR2 is SVGAGI. V shed 6 bases and J shed 7 bases, with 21 bases lying between them. The CDR3 DNA is TGTGCCAGCAGCAACAGGGCCAAGTTAAAAAGTGGCTACACCTTC. Protein sequence: CASSNRAKLKSGYTF.

CDR3 bases: TGTGCCAGCAGCGTCACTAGCGGGAGAGGCACCGGGGAGCTGTTTTTT. It yields the protein CASSVTSGRGTGELFF. The chain uses TRBV9 and TRBJ2-2; 11 bases agree with TRBD2. CDR1 is SGDLS and CDR2 is YYNGEE in the germline V gene. The CDR3 contains 16 residues. After removal of 2 bases from V and 4 bases from J, the junction contained 4 bases not matched to a gene.

The gene calls are TRBV20-1 and TRBJ2-5; D is unresolved. The CDR3 covers 16 residues. Germline V gives CDR1 DFQATT, CDR2 SNEGSKA (reference sequence). Trimming pared 0 bases from V and 0 bases from J, leaving 14 bases between. The CDR3 DNA reads TGCAGTGCTAGAGATGGTAGGGCCAGGTACCAAGAGACCCAGTACTTC. Amino acids: CSARDGRARYQETQYF.

There are a few counts of this clonotype. The chain employs TRBV7-2 and TRBJ2-5, with 7 bases aligning to TRBD1. CDR3 length: 14 residues. The trim removed 5 bases at V and 1 base at J, leaving 4 bases unmatched. Germline V lookup: CDR1 SGHTA, CDR2 FQGNSA. The CDR3 nucleotides are TGTGCCAGCAGCGAGGGACAGTTCCAAGAGACCCAGTACTTC. Translating it yields CASSEGQFQETQYF.

This clonotype was seen more than once but under ten times. The J gene is TRBJ2-7, the V gene TRBV5-1; 9 bases line up with TRBD2. The V segment lost 2 bases and the J segment 4 bases; nucleotides outside the gene matches: 7. CDR3 length equals 15 residues. The V gene's germline CDR1 is SGHRS and CDR2 YFSETQ. The CDR3 is CASSFERGAGYEQYF. The DNA for the CDR3 is TGCGCCAGCAGCTTCGAGCGGGGGGCGGGTTACGAGCAGTACTTC.

There are a few counts of this clonotype. The genes are TRBV5-1 and TRBJ1-2; perhaps TRBD1 as D (5 bases). Germline assignment: CDR1 SGHRS and CDR2 YFSETQ. Trimming pared 3 bases from V and 3 bases from J, leaving 6 bases between. The CDR3 spans 12 residues. CDR3 region: CASSSTDYGYTF. CDR3 nucleotide sequence: TGCGCCAGCAGCTCGACAGACTATGGCTACACCTTC.

With respect to this clonotype: One end of the junction fails to match germline, which may point to a read error. The chain is built from TRBV4-2 and TRBJ2-1, with 8 bases fitting TRBD2. CDR1 is LGHNA, CDR2 YNFKEQ, per germline. The CDR3 spans 16 residues. The CDR3: CASSQDGTRSFNEQFF. CDR3 coding DNA: TGTGCCAGCAGCCAAGACGGGACTAGATCCTTCAATGAGCAGTTCTTC.

This clonotype has more than one count but fewer than ten. This chain connects TRBV29-1 to TRBJ2-1; 7 bases match TRBD1. In germline, CDR1 is SQVTM, CDR2 ANQGSEA. This CDR3 has 13 amino acids. V shed 7 bases and J 3 bases; nucleotides not matched to a gene: 6. The CDR3 spells CSGQGKGYNEQFF. The CDR3, as DNA: TGCAGCGGACAGGGTAAAGGCTACAATGAGCAGTTCTTC.